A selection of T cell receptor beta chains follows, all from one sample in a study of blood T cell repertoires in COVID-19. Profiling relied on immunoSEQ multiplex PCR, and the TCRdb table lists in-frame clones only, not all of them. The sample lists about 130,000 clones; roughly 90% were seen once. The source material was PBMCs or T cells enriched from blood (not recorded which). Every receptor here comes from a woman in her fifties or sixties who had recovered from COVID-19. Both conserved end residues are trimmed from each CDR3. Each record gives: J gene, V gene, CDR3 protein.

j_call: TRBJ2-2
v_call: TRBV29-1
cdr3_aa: SVESADRKTNTGELF

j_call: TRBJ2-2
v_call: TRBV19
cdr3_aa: ASSRQGLNTGELF

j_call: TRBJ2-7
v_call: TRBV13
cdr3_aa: ASSPPRGGRGEQY

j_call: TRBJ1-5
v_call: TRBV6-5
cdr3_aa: ASKVRDGDQPQH

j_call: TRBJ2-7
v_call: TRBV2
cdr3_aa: ASRPAWGGSSYEQY

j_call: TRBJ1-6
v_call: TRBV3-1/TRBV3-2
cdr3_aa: ASSQTPLQGATYNSPLH

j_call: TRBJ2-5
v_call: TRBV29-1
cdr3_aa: SVEEGTHQETQY

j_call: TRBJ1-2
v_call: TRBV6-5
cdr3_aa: ATNEGYGYT

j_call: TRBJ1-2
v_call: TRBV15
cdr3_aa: ATSRDRQGQGYGYT

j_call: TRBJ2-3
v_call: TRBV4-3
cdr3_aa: ASSQEARGSTDTQY

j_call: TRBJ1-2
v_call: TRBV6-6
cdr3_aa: ASSTQGTGYT

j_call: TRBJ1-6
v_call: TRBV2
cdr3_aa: ASSSRQGAHSPLH

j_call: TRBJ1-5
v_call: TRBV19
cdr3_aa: ASSIGPGQRNQPQH

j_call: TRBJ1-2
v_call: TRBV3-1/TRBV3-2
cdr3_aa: ASSQANRVGIYGYT

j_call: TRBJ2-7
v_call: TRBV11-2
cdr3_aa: ASSRAGVGEQY

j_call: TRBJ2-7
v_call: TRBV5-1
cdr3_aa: ASSGTGSYEQY

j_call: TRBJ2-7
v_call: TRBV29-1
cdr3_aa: SVEADGSGQY

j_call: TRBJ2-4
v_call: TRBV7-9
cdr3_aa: ASTNRGGIQY

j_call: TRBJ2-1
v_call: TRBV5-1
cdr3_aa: ASSIQTSGGYNEQF

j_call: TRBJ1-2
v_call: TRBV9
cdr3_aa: ASSPAGDGYT